This paragraph reports one TCR beta chain. What it binds is not known. These data belong to a study of shared clonotypes between healthy human individuals. Whole-study context: Every donor yielded three CD4 naive, three CD4 memory, two CD8 naive and one CD8 memory plate.

Whole-study findings and limits: Against clonotypes common to all four donors, non-shared ones had lower generation probabilities.

Naive CD8 cells comprised CD45RO-negative, CCR7-positively selected cells, excluding terminally differentiated effector memory CD45RA+ cells. Libraries were prepared by immunoSEQ multiplex PCR; TCRdb keeps only in-frame clonotypes and omits some of them. The repertoire has about 2 million clones, about 95% of them found once; the top ten carry 1% to 1.5%. Sequenced: naive CD8+ T cells sorted from blood. The source is a man in his late teens or twenties in good health.

Written as DNA, the CDR3 is TGCAGCGTCATACGGGGAGTTAGCTCCTACAATGAGCAGTTCTTC. This sequence encodes CSVIRGVSSYNEQFF. The J gene is TRBJ2-1, the V gene TRBV29-1; D may be TRBD2 (5 bases). The V gene lost 6 bases and the J gene lost 0 bases, with 15 bases spanning the gap. The germline V gene encodes CDR1 SQVTM and CDR2 ANQGSEA. The CDR3 consists of 15 residues.